The 29 T cell receptor beta chains below were found in one sample sequenced in a study of blood T cell repertoires in COVID-19 (dated by TCRdb to about 2020). The library was produced with the immunoSEQ multiplex PCR assay. TCRdb provides this immuneACCESS table in a form limited to in-frame rearrangements. Some clones are lacking; in checked studies, under half of them reflect an unresolved V gene, and why the rest are absent is not known. A total of roughly 78,000 clones appear in this sample, roughly 90% of them only once. Around 0.6% of the sample is in the top ten clones. The sequenced material came from peripheral blood. All receptors derive from a man between 60 and 75 years old with acute or convalescent COVID-19.

This rearrangement joins TRBV5-4 to TRBJ2-5; weak D call: TRBD1 (5 bases). From germline, CDR1 is SGHNT and CDR2 YYREEE (reference sequence). V shed 2 bases and J shed 5 bases, with 13 bases lying between them. The length of the CDR3 is 14 residues. CDR3 nucleotide sequence: TGTGCCAGCAGCTTCGGGCAGGGAATTGAGACCCAGTACTTC. The encoded protein is CASSFGQGIETQYF.

The rearrangement uses TRBV27 and TRBJ1-6, with 7 bases matching TRBD1. Germline V gene data show CDR1 as MNHEY and CDR2 as SMNVEV (reference sequence). Unmatched junction bases numbered 6, after V lost 3 bases and J lost 1 base. The CDR3 covers 17 residues. CDR3 sequence (DNA): TGTGCCAGCAGTTTCGGAGGGGGCGGGTCCTATAATTCACCCCTCCACTTT. It codes for CASSFGGGGSYNSPLHF.

The rearrangement uses TRBV3-1 (or the pseudogene TRBV3-2) and TRBJ1-1; TRBD1 aligns across 7 bases. V dropped 4 bases and J dropped 3; count of bases not matched to a gene: 2. This CDR3 spans 13 amino acids. CDR1 and CDR2 from the germline V gene are LGHDT and YNNKEL (reference sequence). The chain's CDR3 is CASSRDSYTEAFF. In nucleotides, the CDR3 is TGTGCCAGCAGCCGGGACAGCTACACTGAAGCTTTCTTT.

The chain uses TRBV14 and TRBJ2-3; TRBD2 matches at 8 bases. The germline V gene encodes CDR1 SGHDN and CDR2 FVKESK. Unmatched junction bases numbered 15, after V lost 4 bases and J lost 6 bases. This CDR3 comprises 17 residues. The CDR3 protein is CASSPRGVTGGPDTQYF. In DNA, the CDR3 is TGTGCCAGCAGCCCCAGAGGGGTTACGGGGGGGCCGGATACGCAGTATTTT.

This clone was seen a few times. The gene calls are TRBV7-9 and TRBJ1-4; D remains unclear. CDR3 length equals 12 residues. CDR1 and CDR2 from the germline V gene are SEHNR and FQNEAQ (reference sequence). V dropped 7 bases and J dropped 8 bases, with 11 bases sitting between them. CDR3 amino acids: CASNRVEEKLFF. CDR3 nucleotides: TGTGCCAGCAATCGGGTGGAAGAAAAACTGTTTTTT. Supplemented by reference TRBV7-9 and TRBJ1-4, the full variable domain reads DTGVSQNPRHKITKRGQNVTFRCDPISEHNRLYWYRQTLGQGPEFLTYFQNEAQLEKSRLLSDRFSAERPKGSFSTLEIQRTEQGDSAMYLCASNRVEEKLFFGSGTQLSVL.

The V gene is TRBV24-1, the J gene TRBJ2-1; 8 nucleotides agree with TRBD1. This CDR3 comprises 15 residues. The J segment lost 9 bases and the V segment lost 9 bases, leaving 15 bases of the junction unmatched. Germline-derived CDR1 and CDR2 are KGHDR and SFDVKD. The DNA of the CDR3 is TGTGCCACCGGTGTGGGGGGCAGGGGGCTTGGTGAGCAGTTCTTC. Its translation is CATGVGGRGLGEQFF.

The J gene is TRBJ1-5, the V gene TRBV6-5; no definite D call. Trimming removed 6 bases at V and 0 bases at J, with 6 bases between. Germline loops: CDR1 MNHEY, CDR2 SVGAGI. The CDR3 covers 13 residues. CDR3 sequence: CASRLSSNQPQHF. CDR3 bases: TGTGCCAGCAGGCTGAGTAGCAATCAGCCCCAGCATTTT.

This chain connects TRBV11-3 to TRBJ2-1; D is ambiguous. Deletions cut 1 base from V and 7 bases from J, with 11 bases between. CDR3 size: 14 residues. Germline V gene data show CDR1 as SGHNT and CDR2 as YENEEA. CDR3 nucleotide sequence: TGTGCCAGCAGCTTAGGCCGGGTTGGTAATGAGCAGTTCTTC. Amino acids: CASSLGRVGNEQFF.

The rearrangement joins TRBV5-1 to TRBJ2-3; 10 bases align to TRBD2. CDR3 size: 16 residues. Germline CDR1 is SGHRS and CDR2 is YFSETQ. V shed 0 bases, J shed 6 bases, and the junction held 7 bases outside the gene matches. The CDR3 nucleotides are TGCGCCAGCAGCTTGGGCAGCGGGGGGGCCCGGGATACGCAGTATTTT. Translating gives CASSLGSGGARDTQYF.

Comment on this clone: Compared with germline, one end of the junction differs, possibly owing to a read error. The rearrangement joins TRBV5-6 to TRBJ2-1, with 9 bases that match TRBD2. Germline CDR1 is SGHDT and CDR2 is YYEEEE. The CDR3 is made up of 18 amino acids. This CDR3 is CARSWGLAGGSSYNEQFF. The CDR3 nucleotides are TGTGCCCGCAGCTGGGGCCTCGCGGGGGGGAGCTCCTACAATGAGCAGTTCTTC. The variable domain in full, completed from reference TRBV5-6 and TRBJ2-1, reads DAGVTQSPTHLIKTRGQQVTLRCSPKSGHDTVSWYQQALGQGPQFIFQYYEEEERQRGNFPDRFSGHQFPNYSSELNVNALLLGDSALYLCARSWGLAGGSSYNEQFFGPGTRLTVL.

The rearrangement joins TRBV5-4 to TRBJ2-3; the D gene is possibly TRBD2 (6 bases). Trimming removed 0 bases from V and 0 bases from J, with 14 bases in between. This CDR3 spans 17 amino acids. Germline V gene lookup returns CDR1 SGHNT and CDR2 YYREEE (reference sequence). The DNA for the CDR3 is TGTGCCAGCAGCTTGGGGGTCGGGGGTCCTAGCACAGATACGCAGTATTTT. Protein sequence: CASSLGVGGPSTDTQYF.

J is TRBJ2-7 and V is TRBV6-2 or TRBV6-3, with 9 bases that match TRBD1. There are 15 residues in the CDR3. Germline CDR1 is MNHEY and CDR2 is SVGEGT. V was pared by 5 bases and J by 2 bases, with 7 bases of the junction left unmatched. CDR3 sequence reads: CASSAEDRGAYEQYF. The DNA of the CDR3 is TGTGCCAGCAGTGCCGAGGACAGGGGAGCCTACGAGCAGTACTTC.

The V gene is TRBV5-1, the J gene TRBJ1-2; TRBD1 is a possible D gene (5 bases). V lost 2 bases and J lost 0, with 8 bases in between. Germline V gives CDR1 SGHRS, CDR2 YFSETQ. This CDR3 spans 14 amino acids. Here the CDR3 reads CASSFDRANYGYTF. The CDR3, as DNA: TGCGCCAGCAGCTTCGACAGAGCTAACTATGGCTACACCTTC.

The J gene is TRBJ1-1, the V gene TRBV13; no definite D call. CDR1 is PRHDT and CDR2 is FYEKMQ in the germline V gene (reference sequence). Trimming pared 0 bases from V and 10 bases from J, leaving 9 bases between. CDR3 length: 12 residues. The CDR3 here is CASSLGGLVAFF. In DNA form, the CDR3 reads TGTGCCAGCAGCTTAGGCGGACTTGTAGCTTTCTTT.

The chain links TRBV10-1 to TRBJ2-4; 7 bases fit TRBD1. The germline V gene encodes CDR1 WNHNN and CDR2 SYGVQD (reference sequence). Trimming cost V 0 bases and J 1 base; bases outside gene matches: 3. The CDR3 covers 16 residues. CDR3 in amino acids: CASSESTQGAKNIQYF. CDR3 bases: TGCGCCAGCAGTGAGTCCACACAGGGGGCCAAAAACATTCAGTACTTC.

The chain links TRBV5-6 to TRBJ1-4; D is possibly TRBD1 (6 bases). CDR1 SGHDT and CDR2 YYEEEE come from the germline V gene. The CDR3 runs 14 residues. With 1 base removed from V and 8 bases from J, the gap between germline ends came to 12 bases. CDR3 region: CASSLSGGPEKLFF. The CDR3 coding sequence is TGTGCCAGCAGCTTGTCGGGGGGCCCGGAAAAACTGTTTTTT.

The rearrangement links TRBV29-1 to TRBJ2-3; D is unclear. V lost 2 bases and J lost 0, with 9 bases in between. The CDR3 consists of 14 residues. Germline values: CDR1 SQVTM, CDR2 ANQGSEA. The CDR3 sequence is CSVEPSRSTDTQYF. In nucleotides, the CDR3 is TGCAGCGTTGAACCGTCGCGAAGCACAGATACGCAGTATTTT.

This chain uses TRBV10-3 with TRBJ2-3; D is undetermined. Germline V gene sequence: CDR1 ENHRY, CDR2 SYGVKD. V dropped 0 bases and J dropped 0 bases, with 13 bases sitting between them. The CDR3 is made up of 17 amino acids. CDR3 coding DNA: TGTGCCATCAGTGAGTCGAAGAGCTGGTCTAGCACAGATACGCAGTATTTT. This encodes CAISESKSWSSTDTQYF.

V and J are TRBV29-1 and TRBJ2-7; D is unresolved. Trimming shortened V by 3 bases and J by 0 bases, and 9 bases separated the two germline ends. The CDR3 extends over 13 amino acids. Germline V gives CDR1 SQVTM, CDR2 ANQGSEA. Here the CDR3 reads CSVDSDSSYEQYF. The CDR3 nucleotides are TGCAGCGTTGATTCCGATAGCTCCTACGAGCAGTACTTC.

The V call is TRBV3-1 (or the pseudogene TRBV3-2), the J call TRBJ2-5; D gene uncertain. The CDR3 contains 14 residues. The V gene's germline CDR1 is LGHDT and CDR2 YNNKEL (reference sequence). V was trimmed by 0 bases and J by 5 bases, leaving 10 bases between them. Here the CDR3 reads CASSQDRTSETQYF. In DNA, the CDR3 is TGTGCCAGCAGCCAAGATAGAACGTCGGAGACCCAGTACTTC.

The chain is built from TRBV27 and TRBJ2-6, with D possibly being TRBD1 (6 bases). The V gene lost 6 bases and the J gene lost 0 bases, with 18 bases spanning the gap. This CDR3 is 18 amino acids long. Germline V gives CDR1 MNHEY, CDR2 SMNVEV (reference sequence). The CDR3 sequence: CASRFDRSRDSGANVLTF. CDR3 DNA: TGTGCCAGCAGATTTGACAGGAGCCGCGACTCTGGGGCCAACGTCCTGACTTTC.

This clone was seen a single time. This rearrangement joins TRBV28 to TRBJ2-5; maybe TRBD1 (5 bases). The V gene's germline CDR1 is MDHEN and CDR2 SYDVKM. V was clipped by 3 bases and J by 4 bases, with 15 bases between them. The CDR3 loop spans 15 amino acids. CDR3 nucleotides: TGTGCCAGCAGTTTCCCCGGGCAGGGTAGAGAGACCCAGTACTTC. This gives the protein CASSFPGQGRETQYF.

This chain connects TRBV5-4 to TRBJ1-6; 9 nucleotides agree with TRBD1. V shed 4 bases, J shed 5 bases, and the junction held 4 bases outside the gene matches. CDR1 SGHNT and CDR2 YYREEE come from the germline V gene (reference sequence). CDR3 size: 15 residues. CDR3 region: CASSPRTGDNSPLHF. The CDR3 region has the DNA TGTGCCAGCAGCCCCCGGACAGGGGATAATTCACCCCTCCACTTT.

This chain uses TRBV11-2 with TRBJ2-1, with 8 positions matching TRBD2. The V segment lost 3 bases and the J segment 2 bases; nucleotides outside the gene matches: 0. The germline CDR1 and CDR2 sequences are SGHAT and FQNNGV. The CDR3 loop spans 14 amino acids. The CDR3 loop reads CASSFSGAYNEQFF. The CDR3 DNA sequence: TGTGCCAGCAGCTTTAGCGGGGCCTACAATGAGCAGTTCTTC.

This chain joins TRBV5-1 and TRBJ2-2, with 9 bases fitting TRBD2. This CDR3 spans 16 amino acids. J gave up 7 bases and V 2 bases, and 9 bases lay outside the gene matches. CDR1 and CDR2 (germline): SGHRS, YFSETQ. In nucleotides, the CDR3 is TGCGCCAGCAGCTTTGAAGCGGGAGGTCTCAACGGGGAGCTGTTTTTT. Protein product: CASSFEAGGLNGELFF.

The chain combines TRBV5-1 with TRBJ1-1; D unresolved. The germline V and J ends were trimmed by 0 bases and 1 base, with 7 bases remaining between them. Germline assignment: CDR1 SGHRS and CDR2 YFSETQ. This CDR3 is 14 amino acids long. This CDR3 is CASSLDAGNTEAFF. In nucleotides, the CDR3 is TGCGCCAGCAGCTTGGACGCAGGGAACACTGAAGCTTTCTTT.

This chain connects TRBV19 to TRBJ1-4; D gene ambiguous. The germline CDR1 and CDR2 sequences are LNHDA and SQIVND (reference sequence). Trimming removed 5 bases at V and 0 bases at J, with 7 bases between. This CDR3 is built from 14 residues. CDR3 DNA sequence: TGTGCCAGTAGTTGGGCAGCAACTAATGAAAAACTGTTTTTT. This sequence encodes CASSWAATNEKLFF.

The chain uses TRBV19 and TRBJ2-7; unclear D gene. Trimming took 3 bases from V and 3 from J, leaving 9 bases between them. Germline CDR1 is LNHDA and CDR2 is SQIVND (reference sequence). The CDR3 has 13 amino acids. The CDR3 loop reads CASSMYFGYEQYF. The CDR3 DNA follows: TGTGCCAGTAGTATGTATTTCGGCTACGAGCAGTACTTC. The entire variable domain, with the rest obtained from reference TRBV19 and TRBJ2-7, is as follows: DGGITQSPKYLFRKEGQNVTLSCEQNLNHDAMYWYRQDPGQGLRLIYYSQIVNDFQKGDIAEGYSVSREKKESFPLTVTSAQKNPTAFYLCASSMYFGYEQYFGPGTRLTVT.

This clone was counted between two and nine times. The chain joins TRBV7-6 to TRBJ1-4; D might be TRBD1 (6 bases). The V gene lost 5 bases and the J gene lost 4 bases, with 14 bases spanning the gap. This CDR3 is 15 amino acids long. Germline values: CDR1 SGHVS, CDR2 FNYEAQ. The CDR3 loop reads CASSPVPGVNEKLFF. CDR3 nucleotide sequence: TGTGCCAGCAGCCCGGTCCCAGGGGTTAATGAAAAACTGTTTTTT.